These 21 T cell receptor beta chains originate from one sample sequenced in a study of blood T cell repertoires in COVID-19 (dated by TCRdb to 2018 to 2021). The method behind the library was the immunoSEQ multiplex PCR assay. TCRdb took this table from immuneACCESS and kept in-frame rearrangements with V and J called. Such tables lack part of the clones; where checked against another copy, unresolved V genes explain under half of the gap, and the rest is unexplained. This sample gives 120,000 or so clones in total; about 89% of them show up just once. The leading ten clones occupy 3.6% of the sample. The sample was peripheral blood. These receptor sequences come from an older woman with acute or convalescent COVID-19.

This chain's CDR3 is CASKAGGSTDTQYF. In DNA, the CDR3 is TGTGCCAGCAAAGCGGGGGGGAGCACAGATACGCAGTATTTT. The chain joins TRBV5-4 to TRBJ2-3, with TRBD2 matching 10 bases. The V gene end was trimmed by 6 bases and the J gene end by 0 bases; junction bases not matched to a gene: 1. Per the germline V gene, CDR1 is SGHNT and CDR2 is YYREEE (reference sequence). CDR3 size: 14 residues.

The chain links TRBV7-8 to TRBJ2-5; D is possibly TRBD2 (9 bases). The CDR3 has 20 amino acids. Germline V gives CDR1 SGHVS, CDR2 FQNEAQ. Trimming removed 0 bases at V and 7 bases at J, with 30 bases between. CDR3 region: CASSLAAGGSAGGPKWTQYF. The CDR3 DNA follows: TGTGCCAGCAGCTTAGCGGCAGGGGGCTCGGCGGGAGGGCCGAAGTGGACCCAGTACTTC.

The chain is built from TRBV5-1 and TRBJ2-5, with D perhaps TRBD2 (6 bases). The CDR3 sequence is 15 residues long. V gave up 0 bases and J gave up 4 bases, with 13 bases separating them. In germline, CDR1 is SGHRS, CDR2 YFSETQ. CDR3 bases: TGCGCCAGCAGCTTGGAGCCAGGGAGGACAGAGACCCAGTACTTC. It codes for CASSLEPGRTETQYF.

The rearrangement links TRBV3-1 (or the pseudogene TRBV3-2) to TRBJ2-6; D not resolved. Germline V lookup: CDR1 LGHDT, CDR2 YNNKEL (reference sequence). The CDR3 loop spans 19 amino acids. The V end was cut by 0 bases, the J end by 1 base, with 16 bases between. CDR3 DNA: TGTGCCAGCAGCCAAGATAGACCTTTACAGACGTCTGGGGCCAACGTCCTGACTTTC. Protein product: CASSQDRPLQTSGANVLTF.

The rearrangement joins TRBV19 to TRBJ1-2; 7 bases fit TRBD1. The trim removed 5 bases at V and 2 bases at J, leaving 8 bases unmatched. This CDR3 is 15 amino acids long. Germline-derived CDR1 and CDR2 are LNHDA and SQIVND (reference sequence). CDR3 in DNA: TGTGCCAGTAGTCCAGGGGGGCAGGGAAACTATGGCTACACCTTC. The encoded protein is CASSPGGQGNYGYTF.

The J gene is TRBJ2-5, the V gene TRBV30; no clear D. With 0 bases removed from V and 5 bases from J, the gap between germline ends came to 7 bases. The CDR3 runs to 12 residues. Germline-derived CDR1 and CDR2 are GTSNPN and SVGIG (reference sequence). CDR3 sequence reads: CAWSVSIETQYF. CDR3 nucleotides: TGTGCCTGGAGTGTATCAATCGAGACCCAGTACTTC.

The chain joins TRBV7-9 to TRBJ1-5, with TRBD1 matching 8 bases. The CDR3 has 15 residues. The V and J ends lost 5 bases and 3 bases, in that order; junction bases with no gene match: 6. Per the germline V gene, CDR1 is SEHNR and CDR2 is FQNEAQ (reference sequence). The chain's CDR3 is CASSRGTGDNQPQHF. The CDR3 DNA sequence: TGTGCCAGCAGCCGAGGGACAGGAGACAATCAGCCCCAGCATTTT.

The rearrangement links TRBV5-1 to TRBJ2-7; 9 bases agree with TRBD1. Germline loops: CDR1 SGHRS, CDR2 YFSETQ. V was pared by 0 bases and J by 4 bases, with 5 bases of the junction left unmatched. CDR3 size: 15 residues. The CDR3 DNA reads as TGCGCCAGCAGCTTGGCGACAGGGGGGGATTACGAGCAGTACGTC. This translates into CASSLATGGDYEQYV.

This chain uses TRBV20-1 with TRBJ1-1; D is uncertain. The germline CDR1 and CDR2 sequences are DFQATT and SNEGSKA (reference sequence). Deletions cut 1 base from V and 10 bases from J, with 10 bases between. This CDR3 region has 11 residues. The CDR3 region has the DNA TGCAGTGCTAGAGTGCGGAGGGCAGCTTTCTTT. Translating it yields CSARVRRAAFF.

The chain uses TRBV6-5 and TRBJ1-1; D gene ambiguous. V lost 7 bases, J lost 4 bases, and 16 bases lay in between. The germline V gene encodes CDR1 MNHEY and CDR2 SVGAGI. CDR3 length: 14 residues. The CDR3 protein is CASIVGRLATEAFF. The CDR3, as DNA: TGTGCCAGCATCGTCGGGAGACTCGCCACTGAAGCTTTCTTT.

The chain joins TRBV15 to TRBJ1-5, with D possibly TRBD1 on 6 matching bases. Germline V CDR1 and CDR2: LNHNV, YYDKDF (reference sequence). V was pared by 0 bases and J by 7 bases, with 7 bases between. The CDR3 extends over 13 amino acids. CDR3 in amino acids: CATSRDQGQPQHF. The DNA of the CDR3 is TGTGCCACCAGCAGAGATCAGGGGCAGCCCCAGCATTTT. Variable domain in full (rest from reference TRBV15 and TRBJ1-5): DAMVIQNPRYQVTQFGKPVTLSCSQTLNHNVMYWYQQKSSQAPKLLFHYYDKDFNNEADTPDNFQSRRPNTSFCFLDIRSPGLGDTAMYLCATSRDQGQPQHFGDGTRLSIL.

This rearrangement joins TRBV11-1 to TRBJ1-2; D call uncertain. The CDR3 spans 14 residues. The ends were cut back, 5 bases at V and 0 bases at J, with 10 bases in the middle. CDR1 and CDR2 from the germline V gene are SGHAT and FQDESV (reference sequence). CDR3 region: CASSLNAANYGYTF. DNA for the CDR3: TGTGCCAGCAGCCTTAACGCAGCTAACTATGGCTACACCTTC. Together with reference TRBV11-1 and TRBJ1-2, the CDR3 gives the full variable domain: EAEVAQSPRYKITEKSQAVAFWCDPISGHATLYWYRQILGQGPELLVQFQDESVVDDSQLPKDRFSAERLKGVDSTLKIQPAELGDSAMYLCASSLNAANYGYTFGSGTRLTVV.

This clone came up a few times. For the CDR3, the DNA is TGTGCCACCGGCACCGGGGAGACCCAGTACTTC. Translation: CATGTGETQYF. V gene TRBV28 combines with J gene TRBJ2-5; D call uncertain. This CDR3 contains 11 residues. The V gene lost 10 bases and the J gene lost 5 bases, with 11 bases spanning the gap. Germline lookup yields CDR1 MDHEN and CDR2 SYDVKM.

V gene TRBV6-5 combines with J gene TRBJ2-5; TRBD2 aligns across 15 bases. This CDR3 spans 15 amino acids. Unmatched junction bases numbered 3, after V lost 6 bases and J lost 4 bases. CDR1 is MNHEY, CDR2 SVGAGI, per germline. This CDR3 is CASRLGLAGGETQYF. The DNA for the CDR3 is TGTGCCAGCAGATTGGGACTAGCGGGAGGAGAGACCCAGTACTTC.

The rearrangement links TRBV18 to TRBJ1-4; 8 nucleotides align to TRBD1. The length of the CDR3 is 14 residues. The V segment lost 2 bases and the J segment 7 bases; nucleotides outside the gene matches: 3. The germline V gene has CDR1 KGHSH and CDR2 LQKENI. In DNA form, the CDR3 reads TGTGCCAGCTCACCATCCGACAGGGGTGAAAAACTGTTTTTT. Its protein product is CASSPSDRGEKLFF.

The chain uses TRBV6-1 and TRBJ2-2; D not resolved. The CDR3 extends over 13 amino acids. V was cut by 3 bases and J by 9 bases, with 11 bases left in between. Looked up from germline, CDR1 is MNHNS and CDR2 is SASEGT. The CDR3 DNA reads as TGTGCCAGCAGTGATCCTACCTATTGGGAGCTGTTTTTT. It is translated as CASSDPTYWELFF.

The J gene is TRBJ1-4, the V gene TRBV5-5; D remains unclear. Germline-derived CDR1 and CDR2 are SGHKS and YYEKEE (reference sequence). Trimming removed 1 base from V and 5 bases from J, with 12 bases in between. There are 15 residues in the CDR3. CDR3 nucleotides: TGTGCCAGCAGCTTGATATACGCCGAGAATGAAAAACTGTTTTTT. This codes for CASSLIYAENEKLFF. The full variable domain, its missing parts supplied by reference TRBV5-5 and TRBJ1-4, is DAGVTQSPTHLIKTRGQQVTLRCSPISGHKSVSWYQQVLGQGPQFIFQYYEKEERGRGNFPDRFSARQFPNYSSELNVNALLLGDSALYLCASSLIYAENEKLFFGSGTQLSVL.

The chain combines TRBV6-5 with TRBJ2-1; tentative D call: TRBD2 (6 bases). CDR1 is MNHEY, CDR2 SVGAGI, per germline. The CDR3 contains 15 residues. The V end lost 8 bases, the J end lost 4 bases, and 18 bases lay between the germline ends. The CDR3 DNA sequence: TGTGCCAGCGTCTCATCAGGCGGGGAGTACAATGAGCAGTTCTTC. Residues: CASVSSGGEYNEQFF.

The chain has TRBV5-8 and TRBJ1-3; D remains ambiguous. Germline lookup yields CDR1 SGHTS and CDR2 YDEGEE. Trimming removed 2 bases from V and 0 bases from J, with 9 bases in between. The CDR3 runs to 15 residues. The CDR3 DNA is TGTGCCAGCAGCTTAAAACAGATCTCTGGAAACACCATATATTTT. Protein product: CASSLKQISGNTIYF.

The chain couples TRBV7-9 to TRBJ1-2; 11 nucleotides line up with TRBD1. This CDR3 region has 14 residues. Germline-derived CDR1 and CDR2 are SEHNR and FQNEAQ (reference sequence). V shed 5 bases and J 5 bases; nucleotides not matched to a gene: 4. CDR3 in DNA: TGTGCCAGCAGCCCTGGACAGGGGGCATATGGCTACACCTTC. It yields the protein CASSPGQGAYGYTF.

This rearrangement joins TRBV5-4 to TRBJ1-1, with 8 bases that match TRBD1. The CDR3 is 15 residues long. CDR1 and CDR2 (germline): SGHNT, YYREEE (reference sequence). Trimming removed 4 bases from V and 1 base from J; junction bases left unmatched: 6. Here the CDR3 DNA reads TGTGCCAGCAGCCCCTCCGGGACAGGGAACACTGAAGCTTTCTTT. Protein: CASSPSGTGNTEAFF.